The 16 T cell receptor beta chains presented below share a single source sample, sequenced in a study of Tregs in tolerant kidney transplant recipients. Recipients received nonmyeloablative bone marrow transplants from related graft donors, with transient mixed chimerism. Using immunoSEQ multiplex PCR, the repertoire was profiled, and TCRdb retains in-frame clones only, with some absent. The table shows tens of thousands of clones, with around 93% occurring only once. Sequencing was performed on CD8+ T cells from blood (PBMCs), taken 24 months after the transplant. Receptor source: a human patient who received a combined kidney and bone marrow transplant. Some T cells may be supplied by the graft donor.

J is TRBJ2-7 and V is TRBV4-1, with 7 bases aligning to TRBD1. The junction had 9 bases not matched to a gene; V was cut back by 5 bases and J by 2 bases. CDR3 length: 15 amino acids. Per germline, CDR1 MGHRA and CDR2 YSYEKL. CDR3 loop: CASSARQGSPYEQYF. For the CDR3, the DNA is TGCGCCAGCAGCGCCCGACAGGGATCGCCCTACGAGCAGTACTTC.

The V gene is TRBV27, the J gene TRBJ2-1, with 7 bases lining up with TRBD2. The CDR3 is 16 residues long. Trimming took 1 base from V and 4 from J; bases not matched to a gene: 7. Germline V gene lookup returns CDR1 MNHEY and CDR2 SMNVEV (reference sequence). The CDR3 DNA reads TGTGCCAGCAGTTTATGGCCGGGGGAGGGTTACAATGAGCAGTTCTTC. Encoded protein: CASSLWPGEGYNEQFF.

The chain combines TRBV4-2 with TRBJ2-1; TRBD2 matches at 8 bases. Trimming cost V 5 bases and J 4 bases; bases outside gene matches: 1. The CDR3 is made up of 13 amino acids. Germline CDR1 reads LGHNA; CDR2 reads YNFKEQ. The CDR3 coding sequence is TGTGCCAGCAGCGCGGGGGGTTACAATGAGCAGTTCTTC. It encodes CASSAGGYNEQFF.

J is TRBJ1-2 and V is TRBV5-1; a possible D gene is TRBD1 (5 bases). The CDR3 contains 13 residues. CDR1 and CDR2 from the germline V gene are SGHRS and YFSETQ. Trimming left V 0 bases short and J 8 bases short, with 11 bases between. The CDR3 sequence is CASSLASGWGYTF. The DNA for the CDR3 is TGCGCCAGCAGCTTGGCCTCAGGGTGGGGCTACACCTTC.

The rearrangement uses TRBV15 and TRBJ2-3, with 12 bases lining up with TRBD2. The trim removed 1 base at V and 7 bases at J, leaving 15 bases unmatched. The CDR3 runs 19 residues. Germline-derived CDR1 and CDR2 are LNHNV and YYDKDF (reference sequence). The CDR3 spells CATSRVGTSSGGAPYTQYF. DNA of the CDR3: TGTGCCACCAGCAGAGTGGGTACATCTAGCGGGGGGGCCCCCTATACGCAGTATTTT.

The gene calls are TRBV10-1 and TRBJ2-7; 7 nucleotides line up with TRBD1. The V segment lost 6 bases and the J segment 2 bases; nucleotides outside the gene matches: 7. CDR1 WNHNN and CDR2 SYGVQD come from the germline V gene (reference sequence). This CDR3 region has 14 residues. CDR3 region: CASSLTGWAYEQYF. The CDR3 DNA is TGCGCCAGCAGCCTGACAGGGTGGGCCTACGAGCAGTACTTC.

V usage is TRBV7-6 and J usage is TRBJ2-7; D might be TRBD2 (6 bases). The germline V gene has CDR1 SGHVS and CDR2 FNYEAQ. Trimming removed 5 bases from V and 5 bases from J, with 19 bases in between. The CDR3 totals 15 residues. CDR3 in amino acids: CASSPSRERGNEQYF. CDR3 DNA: TGTGCCAGCAGCCCCTCTCGGGAGCGAGGGAACGAGCAGTACTTC. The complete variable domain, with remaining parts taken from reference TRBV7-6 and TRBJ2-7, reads GAGVSQSPRYKVTKRGQDVALRCDPISGHVSLYWYRQALGQGPEFLTYFNYEAQQDKSGLPNDRFSAERPEGSISTLTIQRTEQRDSAMYRCASSPSRERGNEQYFGPGTRLTVT.

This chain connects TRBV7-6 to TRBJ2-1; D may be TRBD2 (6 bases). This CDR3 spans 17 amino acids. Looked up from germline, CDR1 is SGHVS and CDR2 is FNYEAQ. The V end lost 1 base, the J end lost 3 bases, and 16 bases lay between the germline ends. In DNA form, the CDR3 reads TGTGCCAGCAGCTTAGTGGTGGGTCGGGAGAACTACAATGAGCAGTTCTTC. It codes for CASSLVVGRENYNEQFF.

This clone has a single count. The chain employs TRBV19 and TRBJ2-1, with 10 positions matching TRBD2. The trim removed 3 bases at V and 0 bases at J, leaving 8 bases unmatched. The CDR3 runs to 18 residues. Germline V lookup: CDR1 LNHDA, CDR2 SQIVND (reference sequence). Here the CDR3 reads CASSIWASGGSSYNEQFF. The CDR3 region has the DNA TGTGCCAGTAGTATCTGGGCTAGCGGGGGCAGCTCCTACAATGAGCAGTTCTTC.

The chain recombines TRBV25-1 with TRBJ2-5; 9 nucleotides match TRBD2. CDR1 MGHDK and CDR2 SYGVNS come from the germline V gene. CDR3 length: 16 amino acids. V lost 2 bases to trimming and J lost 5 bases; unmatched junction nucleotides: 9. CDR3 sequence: CASSEVAGGPGETQYF. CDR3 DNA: TGTGCCAGCAGTGAAGTGGCGGGAGGGCCGGGGGAGACCCAGTACTTC. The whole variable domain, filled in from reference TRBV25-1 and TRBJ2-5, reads EADIYQTPRYLVIGTGKKITLECSQTMGHDKMYWYQQDPGMELHLIHYSYGVNSTEKGDLSSESTVSRIRTEHFPLTLESARPSHTSQYLCASSEVAGGPGETQYFGPGTRLLVL.

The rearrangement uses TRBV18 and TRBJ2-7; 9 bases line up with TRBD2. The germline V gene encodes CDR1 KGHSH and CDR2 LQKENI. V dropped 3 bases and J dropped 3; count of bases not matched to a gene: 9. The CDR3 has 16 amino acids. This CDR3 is CASSPFPSGANYEQYF. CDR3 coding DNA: TGTGCCAGCTCACCTTTCCCTAGCGGGGCAAACTACGAGCAGTACTTC.

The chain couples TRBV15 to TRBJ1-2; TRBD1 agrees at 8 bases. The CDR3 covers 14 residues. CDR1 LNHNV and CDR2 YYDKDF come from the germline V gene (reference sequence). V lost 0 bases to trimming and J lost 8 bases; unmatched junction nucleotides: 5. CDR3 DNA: TGTGCCACCAGCAGAGATCAGGGGGCAGGCGGCTACACCTTC. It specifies CATSRDQGAGGYTF.

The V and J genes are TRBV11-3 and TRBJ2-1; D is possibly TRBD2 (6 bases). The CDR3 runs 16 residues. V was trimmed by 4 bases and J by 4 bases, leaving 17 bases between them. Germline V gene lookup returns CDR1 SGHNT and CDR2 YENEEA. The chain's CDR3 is CASSWGARGIYNEQFF. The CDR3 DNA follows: TGTGCCAGCAGCTGGGGTGCGCGGGGCATTTACAATGAGCAGTTCTTC. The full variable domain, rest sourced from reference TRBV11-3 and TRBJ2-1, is EAGVVQSPRYKIIEKKQPVAFWCNPISGHNTLYWYLQNLGQGPELLIRYENEEAVDDSQLPKDRFSAERLKGVDSTLKIQPAELGDSAVYLCASSWGARGIYNEQFFGPGTRLTVL.

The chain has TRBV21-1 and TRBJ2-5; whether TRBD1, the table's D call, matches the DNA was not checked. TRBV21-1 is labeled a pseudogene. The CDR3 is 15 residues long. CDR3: CASSRPDRGEETQYF. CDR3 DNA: TGTGCCAGCTCACGACCGGACAGGGGAGAGGAGACCCAGTACTTC.

The CDR3: CASTSTPRGLDYGYTF. The DNA of the CDR3 is TGTGCCAGCACCTCAACCCCCAGGGGTCTAGACTATGGCTACACCTTC. The chain is built from TRBV13 and TRBJ1-2; D is perhaps TRBD1 (6 bases). Germline CDR1 and CDR2: PRHDT and FYEKMQ (reference sequence). The CDR3 sequence is 16 residues long. V gave up 7 bases and J gave up 3 bases, with 21 bases separating them. The full variable domain, its missing parts supplied by reference TRBV13 and TRBJ1-2, is AAGVIQSPRHLIKEKRETATLKCYPIPRHDTVYWYQQGPGQDPQFLISFYEKMQSDKGSIPDRFSAQQFSDYHSELNMSSLELGDSALYFCASTSTPRGLDYGYTFGSGTRLTVV.

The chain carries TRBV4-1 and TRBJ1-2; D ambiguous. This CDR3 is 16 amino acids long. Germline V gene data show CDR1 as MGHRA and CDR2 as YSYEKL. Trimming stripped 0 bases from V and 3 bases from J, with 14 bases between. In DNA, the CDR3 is TGCGCCAGCAGCCAAGAACCCCATAATCGGGACTATGGCTACACCTTC. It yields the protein CASSQEPHNRDYGYTF.